A selection of T cell receptor beta chains follows, all from one sample in a study of T cell responses to AZD1222 COVID-19 vaccine. Clones were read by immunoSEQ multiplex PCR, and TCRdb kept only the in-frame ones, dropping some. The repertoire consists of about 120,000 clones, with just over 85% occurring once and the leading ten covering approximately 7.6%. The sequencing here drew on peripheral blood, taken on day 0 of AZD1222 vaccination. All receptors come from an adult in good health. Both conserved end residues are part of each CDR3. D genes are given only for firm matches. Some rows mark clone size as missing; the rest say once, few, many or name a class of expanded clone.

d_call | j_call | clone_size | v_call | cdr3_aa | cdr3_nt
NA | TRBJ2-3 | NA | TRBV29-1 | CSGCLTDTQYF | TGCAGCGGTTGTCTCACAGATACGCAGTATTTT
NA | TRBJ1-5 | NA | TRBV4-3 | CASSRSSQGNQPQHF | TGCGCCAGCAGCCGGAGCTCCCAAGGCAATCAGCCCCAGCATTTT
NA | TRBJ1-2 | NA | TRBV3-1/TRBV3-2 | CASSQDRGGYTF | TGTGCCAGCAGCCAAGACAGGGGAGGCTACACCTTC
NA | TRBJ1-1 | NA | TRBV19 | CASSIRGFDTEAFF | TGTGCCAGTAGTATCAGAGGTTTTGACACTGAAGCTTTCTTT
TRBD1 | TRBJ1-1 | NA | TRBV6-1 | CASSEGTGIAAEAFF | TGTGCCAGCAGTGAAGGGACAGGGATCGCCGCTGAAGCTTTCTTT
TRBD2 | TRBJ2-5 | NA | TRBV10-3 | CAISGPPGQRGAGETQYF | TGTGCCATCAGTGGTCCCCCCGGGCAGCGGGGGGCTGGAGAGACCCAGTACTTC
NA | TRBJ1-1 | NA | TRBV7-2 | CASSSRVKGFTEAFF | TGTGCCAGCAGCTCCAGGGTGAAGGGGTTCACTGAAGCTTTCTTT
NA | TRBJ2-7 | once | TRBV4-2 | CASSRLLGASKNEQYF | TGTGCCAGCAGCCGCCTCCTGGGGGCTAGCAAGAACGAGCAGTACTTC
TRBD1 | TRBJ2-5 | NA | TRBV9 | CASSVLPTGAETQYF | TGTGCCAGCAGCGTACTCCCGACAGGGGCGGAGACCCAGTACTTC
NA | TRBJ2-7 | NA | TRBV28 | CASTDSSYEQYF | TGTGCCAGCACGGACAGCTCCTACGAGCAGTACTTC
NA | TRBJ1-3 | NA | TRBV2 | CASSEGVRSGNTIYF | TGTGCCAGCAGTGAAGGGGTCCGCTCTGGAAACACCATATATTTT
NA | TRBJ1-2 | NA | TRBV28 | CASRRTYGYTF | TGTGCCAGCAGGCGCACTTATGGCTACACCTTC
NA | TRBJ1-3 | NA | TRBV2 | CASRLQGNTIYF | TGTGCCAGCAGACTACAGGGAAACACCATATATTTT
NA | TRBJ1-5 | NA | TRBV20-1 | CSARGNQPQHF | TGCAGTGCTAGAGGAAATCAGCCCCAGCATTTT
NA | TRBJ2-4 | NA | TRBV5-8 | CASDTGLGDIQYF | TGTGCCAGCGATACCGGCCTGGGAGACATTCAGTACTTC
TRBD2 | TRBJ2-1 | once | TRBV7-9 | CASSSSGGSYNEQFF | TGTGCCAGCAGCTCCTCGGGGGGCTCCTACAATGAGCAGTTCTTC
NA | TRBJ1-5 | NA | TRBV28 | CASSLGYASGHGQPQHF | TGTGCCAGCAGTTTGGGGTACGCCTCAGGGCACGGCCAGCCCCAGCATTTT
NA | TRBJ2-2 | NA | TRBV9 | CASSAGLGQTGELFF | TGTGCCAGCAGCGCCGGCCTAGGTCAAACCGGGGAGCTGTTTTTT
NA | TRBJ1-4 | NA | TRBV5-6 | CASSSPGTLGEKLFF | TGTGCCAGCAGCTCCCCGGGAACCTTGGGAGAAAAACTGTTTTTT
NA | TRBJ2-7 | once | TRBV19 | CASSILGVEEQYF | TGTGCCAGTAGTATATTGGGGGTGGAGGAGCAGTACTTC
NA | TRBJ2-3 | NA | TRBV10-1 | CASSENSLGLDTQYF | TGCGCCAGCAGTGAAAACAGCCTCGGCCTAGATACGCAGTATTTT